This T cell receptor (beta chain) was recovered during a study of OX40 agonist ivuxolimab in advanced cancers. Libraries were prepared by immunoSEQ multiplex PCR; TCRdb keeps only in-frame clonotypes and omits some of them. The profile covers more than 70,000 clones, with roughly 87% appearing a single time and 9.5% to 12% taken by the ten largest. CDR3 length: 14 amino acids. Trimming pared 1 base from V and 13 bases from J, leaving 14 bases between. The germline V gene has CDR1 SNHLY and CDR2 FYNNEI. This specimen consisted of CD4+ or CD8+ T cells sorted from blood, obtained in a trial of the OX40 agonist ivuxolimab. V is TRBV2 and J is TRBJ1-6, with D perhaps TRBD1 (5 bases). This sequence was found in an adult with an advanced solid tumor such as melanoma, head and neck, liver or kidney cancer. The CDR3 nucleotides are TGTGCCAGCAGTGAAGTCCCAGGACAAGGGCCCCTCCACTTT. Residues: CASSEVPGQGPLHF. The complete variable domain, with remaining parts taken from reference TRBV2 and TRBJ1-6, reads EPEVTQTPSHQVTQMGQEVILRCVPISNHLYFYWYRQILGQKVEFLVSFYNNEISEKSEIFDDQFSVERPDGSNFTLKIRSTKLEDSAMYFCASSEVPGQGPLHFGNGTRLTVT.